This T cell receptor beta chain is from a study of cytomegalovirus exposure and HLA in healthy donors. General study points: In vitro work confirmed that a few CMV-associated chains recognize CMV antigens. Indistinguishability led to the exclusion of some V segments, TRBV6-2 and TRBV6-3 included. A classifier reportedly called cytomegalovirus status with high sensitivity and specificity.

To note about this clone: Antigen specificity is unknown.

The PCR used 60 Vbeta and 13 Jbeta primers. Generated by immunoSEQ multiplex PCR, the TCRdb table keeps only in-frame clones and is missing some. In the table there are 120,000 to 150,000 clones, 64% of which are singletons. The donors (healthy individuals) were bone marrow donors. Trimming removed 5 bases from V and 5 bases from J, with 12 bases in between. From germline, CDR1 is SEHNR and CDR2 FQNEAQ (reference sequence). CDR3 length: 13 amino acids. The sequenced sample was PBMCs. The chain joins TRBV7-9 to TRBJ2-5, with unresolved D. This sequence originates from a woman aged 25-40 years in good health and CMV-seropositive. The CDR3 DNA reads as TGTGCCAGCAGCCGAGCTCTTGAGGAGACCCAGTACTTC. Protein product: CASSRALEETQYF.